This is a list of T cell receptor beta chains from one sample in a study of blood T cell repertoires in COVID-19. Generated by immunoSEQ multiplex PCR, the TCRdb table keeps only in-frame clones and is missing some. The repertoire holds about 170,000 clones, with around 82% as singletons. Sequencing was done on a sample of peripheral blood. Receptors were obtained from a woman aged 40 to 50 with COVID-19, enrolled during active disease. CDR3s include the opening cysteine and the closing phenylalanine or tryptophan.

v_call	cdr3_aa
TRBV7-8	CASSLEVNTEAFF
TRBV11-2	CASGQTGNYGYTF
TRBV5-4	CASSLGQGLSGYTF
TRBV11-2	CASSLSREVNTEAFF
TRBV5-4	CASSLAYTGELFF
TRBV19	CASRLQGGHEQFF
TRBV6-5	CASRVTGVNTEAFF
TRBV6-2/TRBV6-3	CASRRGVSWAGTDTQYF
TRBV27	CASTGSTGELFF
TRBV10-2	CASSGAGGPEQFF
TRBV7-3	CASSLNPQANTEAFF
TRBV10-3	CAISELGAPGFTF
TRBV11-1	CASSLQGTGELFF
TRBV19	CASSIQGNYEQYF
TRBV30	CAWSVSSGYQETQYF
TRBV28	CASRGRANEKLFF
TRBV19	CASSVGTGGVRSTGELFF
TRBV3-1/TRBV3-2	CASSRGQGATNEKLFF
TRBV28	CASSPQGPHRYGYTF
TRBV29-1	CSTLEGGEQYF
TRBV27	CASTQYDRYNEQFF
TRBV5-1	CASSTGGGNQPQHF
TRBV7-9	CATGQPLEETQYF
TRBV28	CASSTRQGWSTDTQYF
TRBV27	CASTFGTGYEKLFF
TRBV28	CASSLLGAGRNQPQHF
TRBV6-5	CASSSQGPQYF
TRBV11-2	CASTLAASTDTQYF
TRBV3-1/TRBV3-2	CASSQDQGLAYNSPLHF
TRBV5-1	CASSQGQGEGGWNEQFF
TRBV7-8	CASSTRQGPSVEGEQFF
TRBV6-6	CASSIREKLFF
TRBV6-5	CASSYGGQRETQYF